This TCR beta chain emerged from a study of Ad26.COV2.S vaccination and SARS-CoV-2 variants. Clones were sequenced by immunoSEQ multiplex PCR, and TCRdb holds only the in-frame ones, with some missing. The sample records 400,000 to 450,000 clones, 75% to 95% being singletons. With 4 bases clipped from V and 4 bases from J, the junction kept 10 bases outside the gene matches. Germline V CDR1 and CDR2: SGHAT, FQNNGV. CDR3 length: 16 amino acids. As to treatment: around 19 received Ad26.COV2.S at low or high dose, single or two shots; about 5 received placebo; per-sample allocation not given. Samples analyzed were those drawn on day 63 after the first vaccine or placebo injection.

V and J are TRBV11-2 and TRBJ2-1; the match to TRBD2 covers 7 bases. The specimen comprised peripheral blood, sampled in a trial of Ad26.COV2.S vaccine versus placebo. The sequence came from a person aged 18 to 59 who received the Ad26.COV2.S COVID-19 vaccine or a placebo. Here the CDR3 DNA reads TGTGCCAGCAGCTCCTTTCGGCGGGAGATTTACAATGAGCAGTTCTTC. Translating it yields CASSSFRREIYNEQFF.